Below are 21 T cell receptor beta chains sequenced from a single sample in a study of T cells after yellow fever vaccination. Via MiXCR, TCRdb re-called the 5' RACE reads, giving one row per CDR3 protein. The repertoire holds 180,000 or so distinct CDR3 sequences, with approximately 10% as singletons. This specimen was CD8+ T cells sorted from PBMCs, taken 15 days after the yellow fever booster vaccination. The receptors derive from a man between 18 and 29 years old who received the YFV17D yellow fever vaccine.

The chain has TRBV5-1 and TRBJ1-2; weak D call: TRBD1 (5 bases). This CDR3 region has 14 residues. The germline CDR1 and CDR2 sequences are SGHRS and YFSETQ. V was shortened by 2 bases and J by 6 bases, with 14 bases between the two germline ends. As DNA, the CDR3 is TGCGCCAGCAGCTTAGAATCCGGGACGCATGGCTACACCTTC. Protein: CASSLESGTHGYTF. Complete variable domain (other parts from reference TRBV5-1 and TRBJ1-2): KAGVTQTPRYLIKTRGQQVTLSCSPISGHRSVSWYQQTPGQGLQFLFEYFSETQRNKGNFPGRFSGRQFSNSRSEMNVSTLELGDSALYLCASSLESGTHGYTFGSGTRLTVV.

This clonotype was seen a handful of times. CDR3 DNA: TGTGCCAGCAGCTGGACAGGGACCTACGAGCAGTACTTC. Translation: CASSWTGTYEQYF. V gene TRBV7-8 combines with J gene TRBJ2-7, with 8 bases aligning to TRBD1. Germline V gene lookup returns CDR1 SGHVS and CDR2 FQNEAQ. The CDR3 has 13 amino acids. The V gene end was trimmed by 4 bases and the J gene end by 2 bases; junction bases not matched to a gene: 1. Drawing the rest from reference TRBV7-8 and TRBJ2-7, the complete variable domain is GAGVSQSPRYKVAKRGQDVALRCDPISGHVSLFWYQQALGQGPEFLTYFQNEAQLDKSGLPSDRFFAERPEGSVSTLKIQRTQQEDSAVYLCASSWTGTYEQYFGPGTRLTVT.

This chain uses TRBV29-1 with TRBJ1-2; possibly TRBD1 for D (6 bases). The CDR3 has 14 amino acids. Trimming took 4 bases from V and 4 from J, leaving 16 bases between them. CDR1 and CDR2 from the germline V gene are SQVTM and ANQGSEA. The DNA for the CDR3 is TGCAGCGTTGCCGCGACAGGACGAAGCTATGGCTACACCTTC. Its translation: CSVAATGRSYGYTF.

This clonotype has more than one count but fewer than ten. The chain couples TRBV7-2 to TRBJ1-5, with D uncertain. This CDR3 is 15 amino acids long. Germline CDR1 reads SGHTA; CDR2 reads FQGNSA. Between the trimmed V and J ends, which lost 3 bases and 7 bases, there was a span of 16 bases. DNA for the CDR3: TGTGCCAGCAGCTTGGGCCAGCAGAGAGGACAGCCCCAGCATTTT. This sequence encodes CASSLGQQRGQPQHF.

The V call is TRBV2, the J call TRBJ2-7; 8 nucleotides line up with TRBD2. The CDR3 contains 12 residues. The germline gives CDR1 SNHLY, CDR2 FYNNEI. Losses at the gene ends were 9 bases for V and 7 bases for J; bases not matched to a gene: 8. The CDR3 region is CASSGTDREQYF. The CDR3 region has the DNA TGTGCCAGTAGCGGGACTGACCGGGAGCAGTACTTC.

The table lists this clonotype with a few counts. The chain uses TRBV7-8 and TRBJ2-3, with D uncertain. Looked up from germline, CDR1 is SGHVS and CDR2 is FQNEAQ. This CDR3 is 12 amino acids long. The V gene lost 5 bases and the J gene lost 3 bases, with 6 bases spanning the gap. The CDR3 here is CASSPTTDTQYF. The CDR3 DNA reads TGTGCCAGCAGCCCTACGACAGATACGCAGTATTTT.

This clonotype occurred many times. This chain links TRBV27 with TRBJ2-3; D may be TRBD1 (6 bases). V was shortened by 6 bases and J by 1 base, with 17 bases between the two germline ends. The V gene's germline CDR1 is MNHEY and CDR2 SMNVEV (reference sequence). CDR3 length: 16 amino acids. CDR3 bases: TGTGCCAGCAGACCCTCTACAGGGATGGGCACAGATACGCAGTATTTT. It specifies CASRPSTGMGTDTQYF.

This clonotype was seen ten or more times. The chain employs TRBV6-5 and TRBJ1-4; D uncertain. Germline V gene data show CDR1 as MNHEY and CDR2 as SVGAGI. The CDR3 contains 16 residues. Trimming left V 0 bases short and J 5 bases short, with 13 bases between. The CDR3 DNA reads TGTGCCAGCAGTTACTCGATTCGCAGTTTGAATGAAAAACTGTTTTTT. Translating it yields CASSYSIRSLNEKLFF.

The chain joins TRBV7-9 to TRBJ1-4; TRBD1 agrees at 8 bases. The CDR3 spans 13 residues. Germline V CDR1 and CDR2: SEHNR, FQNEAQ (reference sequence). The V gene end was trimmed by 6 bases and the J gene end by 8 bases; junction bases not matched to a gene: 5. CDR3 sequence: CASRDRGNEKLFF. CDR3 nucleotide sequence: TGTGCCAGCAGAGACAGGGGAAACGAAAAACTGTTTTTT.

This clonotype was observed many times. This chain joins TRBV20-1 and TRBJ1-1, with D uncertain. Germline V CDR1 and CDR2: DFQATT, SNEGSKA (reference sequence). V was clipped by 2 bases and J by 4 bases, with 11 bases between them. The CDR3 loop spans 13 amino acids. This CDR3 is CSARSSGSTEAFF. The CDR3 nucleotides are TGCAGTGCTAGATCATCGGGAAGCACTGAAGCTTTCTTT.

This clonotype was counted between two and nine times. The chain recombines TRBV27 with TRBJ1-5, with D maybe TRBD1 (6 bases). Germline V CDR1 and CDR2: MNHEY, SMNVEV (reference sequence). The CDR3 loop spans 14 amino acids. V was shortened by 5 bases and J by 5 bases, with 13 bases between the two germline ends. The CDR3 sequence is CASSPVGGDQPQHF. The CDR3 region has the DNA TGTGCCAGCAGTCCAGTGGGGGGCGATCAGCCCCAGCATTTT.

The chain uses TRBV7-8 and TRBJ2-7; a weak D match, TRBD2 (5 bases). The CDR3 runs to 13 residues. Trimming removed 5 bases from V and 6 bases from J, with 14 bases in between. Germline CDR1 SGHVS, CDR2 FQNEAQ. The CDR3 sequence is CASSPRTGPEQYF. DNA of the CDR3: TGTGCCAGCAGCCCAAGGACTGGTCCCGAGCAGTACTTC.

This clonotype was seen a handful of times. The gene calls are TRBV6-2 or TRBV6-3 and TRBJ1-5; possibly TRBD1 for D (6 bases). Trimming left V 6 bases short and J 6 bases short, with 15 bases between. CDR3 length: 14 amino acids. Germline CDR1 is MNHEY and CDR2 is SVGEGT. CDR3 in amino acids: CASSVGRGIQPQHF. Here the CDR3 DNA reads TGTGCCAGCAGCGTCGGCAGGGGAATTCAGCCCCAGCATTTT.

The chain employs TRBV7-8 and TRBJ2-7; D gene unclear. CDR1 is SGHVS, CDR2 FQNEAQ, per germline. V was trimmed by 5 bases and J by 3 bases, leaving 11 bases between them. The CDR3 runs to 13 residues. The CDR3 nucleotides read TGTGCCAGCAGCCAGTCCGCCCTCTACGAGCAGTACGTC. Translated, it gives CASSQSALYEQYV.

The chain joins TRBV20-1 to TRBJ2-7; the D call may be TRBD1 or TRBD2 (6 bases each). Germline CDR1 reads DFQATT; CDR2 reads SNEGSKA (reference sequence). Trimming shortened V by 0 bases and J by 6 bases, and 21 bases separated the two germline ends. The CDR3 is 16 amino acids. The CDR3 reads CSAREFREGGFREQYF. The CDR3, as DNA: TGCAGTGCTAGAGAGTTCCGCGAGGGGGGATTTCGCGAGCAGTACTTC.

The V call is TRBV7-9, the J call TRBJ2-7, with 11 bases matching TRBD2. V lost 5 bases and J lost 3; bases outside the gene matches: 6. The CDR3 consists of 15 residues. CDR1 is SEHNR, CDR2 FQNEAQ, per germline (reference sequence). The CDR3 DNA reads as TGTGCCAGCAGCCCACCCGGGACTAGCGGCTACGAGCAGTACTTC. Protein product: CASSPPGTSGYEQYF. The entire variable domain, with the rest obtained from reference TRBV7-9 and TRBJ2-7, is as follows: DTGVSQNPRHKITKRGQNVTFRCDPISEHNRLYWYRQTLGQGPEFLTYFQNEAQLEKSRLLSDRFSAERPKGSFSTLEIQRTEQGDSAMYLCASSPPGTSGYEQYFGPGTRLTVT.

The chain recombines TRBV21-1 with TRBJ2-7; the D call of TRBD2 is as the table states it, not checked on the DNA. TRBV21-1 constitutes a pseudogene. This CDR3 comprises 15 residues. CDR3 DNA sequence: TGTGCCAGCTGCGTTGGTCGGGCGGCAGGGTACGAGCAGTACTTC. Its translation: CASCVGRAAGYEQYF.

CDR3 bases: TGCGCCAGCAGCCTCTCTGGGCAGGCGAACACTGAAGCTTTCTTT. This gives the protein CASSLSGQANTEAFF. V is TRBV5-1 and J is TRBJ1-1; no definite D call. The CDR3 has 15 amino acids. CDR1 and CDR2 (germline): SGHRS, YFSETQ. V shed 4 bases and J shed 1 base, with 14 bases lying between them. Supplemented by reference TRBV5-1 and TRBJ1-1, the full variable domain reads KAGVTQTPRYLIKTRGQQVTLSCSPISGHRSVSWYQQTPGQGLQFLFEYFSETQRNKGNFPGRFSGRQFSNSRSEMNVSTLELGDSALYLCASSLSGQANTEAFFGQGTRLTVV.

This clonotype was seen at least ten times. The chain carries TRBV6-2 or TRBV6-3 and TRBJ2-1, with 9 bases lining up with TRBD2. Germline loops: CDR1 MNHEY, CDR2 SVGEGT. V lost 5 bases and J lost 7; bases outside the gene matches: 9. This CDR3 comprises 15 residues. CDR3 protein: CASSPPAGGWNEQFF. CDR3 nucleotide sequence: TGTGCCAGCAGTCCCCCGGCGGGGGGGTGGAATGAGCAGTTCTTC.

Only a few counts were recorded for this clonotype. The chain links TRBV11-2 to TRBJ1-4; perhaps TRBD1 as D (6 bases). The CDR3 totals 15 residues. Trimming left V 3 bases short and J 8 bases short, with 16 bases between. Germline V CDR1 and CDR2: SGHAT, FQNNGV. The CDR3 nucleotides read TGTGCCAGCAGCTTGGGGGGCCTCAAAAAGGAAAAACTGTTTTTT. Protein product: CASSLGGLKKEKLFF.

The chain recombines TRBV18 with TRBJ1-1; D remains unclear. V was pared by 1 base and J by 0 bases, with 12 bases between. CDR1 KGHSH and CDR2 LQKENI come from the germline V gene. The CDR3 has 16 residues. DNA for the CDR3: TGTGCCAGCTCACCACTTGGATTGGCTCTGAACACTGAAGCTTTCTTT. Its protein product is CASSPLGLALNTEAFF. Supplemented by reference TRBV18 and TRBJ1-1, the full variable domain reads NAGVMQNPRHLVRRRGQEARLRCSPMKGHSHVYWYRQLPEEGLKFMVYLQKENIIDESGMPKERFSAEFPKEGPSILRIQQVVRGDSAAYFCASSPLGLALNTEAFFGQGTRLTVV.